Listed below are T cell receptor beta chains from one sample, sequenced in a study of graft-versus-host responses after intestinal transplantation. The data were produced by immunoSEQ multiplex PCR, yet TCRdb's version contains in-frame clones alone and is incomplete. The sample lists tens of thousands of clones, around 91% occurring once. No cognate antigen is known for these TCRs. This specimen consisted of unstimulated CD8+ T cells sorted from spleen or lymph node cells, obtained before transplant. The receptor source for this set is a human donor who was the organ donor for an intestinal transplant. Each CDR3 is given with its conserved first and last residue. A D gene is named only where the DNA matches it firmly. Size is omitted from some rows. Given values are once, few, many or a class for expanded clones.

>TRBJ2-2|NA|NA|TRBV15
CATSRDRGNTGELFF
TGTGCCACCAGCAGAGATCGGGGGAACACCGGGGAGCTGTTTTTT
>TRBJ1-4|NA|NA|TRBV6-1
CASSGGGGKLFF
TGTGCCAGCAGCGGGGGGGGAGGAAAACTGTTTTTT
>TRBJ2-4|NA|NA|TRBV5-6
CASSPGGRLDRENIQYF
TGTGCCAGCAGCCCGGGGGGTAGGTTGGACAGGGAGAACATTCAGTACTTC
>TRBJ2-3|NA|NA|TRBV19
CASSIGLVSLTQYF
TGTGCCAGTAGTATAGGACTAGTGAGTCTCACGCAGTATTTT
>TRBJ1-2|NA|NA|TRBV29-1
CSAVTELYGYTF
TGCAGCGCTGTGACAGAGCTCTATGGCTACACCTTC
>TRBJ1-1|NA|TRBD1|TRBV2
CASRTGEMNTEAFF
TGTGCCAGCAGGACAGGGGAGATGAACACTGAAGCTTTCTTT
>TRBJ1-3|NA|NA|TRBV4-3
CASSQDRGTSGNTIYF
TGCGCCAGCAGCCAAGATCGCGGGACCTCTGGAAACACCATATATTTT
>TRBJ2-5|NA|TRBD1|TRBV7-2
CASSDDTGGWKETQYF
TGTGCCAGCAGCGACGACACAGGGGGCTGGAAGGAGACCCAGTACTTC
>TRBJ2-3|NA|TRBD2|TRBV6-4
CASSSSSGGPGDTQYF
TGTGCCAGCAGTTCCTCTAGCGGGGGCCCCGGGGATACGCAGTATTTT
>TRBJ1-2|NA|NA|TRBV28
CASSLGRIGWVDGYTF
TGTGCCAGCAGTCTGGGGAGGATAGGGTGGGTTGATGGCTACACCTTC
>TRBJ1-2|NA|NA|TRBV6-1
CASRDGQQLCYGYTF
TGTGCCAGCAGAGACGGACAGCAACTCTGCTATGGCTACACCTTC
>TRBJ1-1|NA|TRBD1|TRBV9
CASSVGTGGTEAFF
TGTGCCAGCAGCGTAGGGACAGGGGGGACTGAAGCTTTCTTT
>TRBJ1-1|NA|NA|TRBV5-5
CASSTNNAEAFF
TGTGCCAGCAGTACAAATAACGCTGAAGCTTTCTTT
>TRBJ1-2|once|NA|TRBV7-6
CASSLSVGDNYGYTF
TGTGCCAGCAGCTTATCGGTAGGGGATAACTATGGCTACACCTTC
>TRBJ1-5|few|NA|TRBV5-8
CASSLLSQPQHF
TGTGCCAGCAGCTTGTTGAGTCAGCCCCAGCATTTT
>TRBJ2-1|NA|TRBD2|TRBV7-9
CASSLTSGGFYNEQFF
TGTGCCAGCAGCTTGACTAGCGGGGGTTTTTACAATGAGCAGTTCTTC
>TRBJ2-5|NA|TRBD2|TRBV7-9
CASSSWTSGDQETQYF
TGTGCCAGCAGCTCATGGACTAGCGGAGATCAAGAGACCCAGTACTTC
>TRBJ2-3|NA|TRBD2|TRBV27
CASSEGLAGDPTDTQYF
TGTGCCAGCAGTGAAGGACTAGCGGGGGACCCCACAGATACGCAGTATTTT
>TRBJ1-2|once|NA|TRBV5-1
CASSLTENYGYTF
TGCGCCAGCAGCTTGACAGAAAACTATGGCTACACCTTC
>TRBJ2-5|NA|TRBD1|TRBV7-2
CASSTGTGEETQYF
TGTGCCAGCAGCACCGGGACAGGGGAAGAGACCCAGTACTTC
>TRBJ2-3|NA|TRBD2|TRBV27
CASSPLAGASTDTQYF
TGTGCCAGCAGTCCCCTAGCGGGGGCTAGCACAGATACGCAGTATTTT
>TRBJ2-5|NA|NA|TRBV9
CASSVGGAQETQYF
TGTGCCAGCAGCGTGGGGGGGGCACAAGAGACCCAGTACTTC
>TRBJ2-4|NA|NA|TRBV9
CASNGAQNIQYF
TGTGCCAGCAATGGGGCCCAAAACATTCAGTACTTC
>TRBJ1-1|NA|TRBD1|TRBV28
CASRDRGPMNTEAFF
TGTGCCAGCCGGGACAGGGGGCCCATGAACACTGAAGCTTTCTTT
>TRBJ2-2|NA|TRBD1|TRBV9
CASSATGGGTGELFF
TGTGCCAGCAGCGCGACAGGGGGCGGCACCGGGGAGCTGTTTTTT
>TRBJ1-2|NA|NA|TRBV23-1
CASSQSRVGYTF
TGCGCCAGCAGTCAATCGAGGGTAGGCTACACCTTC
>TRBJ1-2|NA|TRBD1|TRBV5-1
CASSLLTGTGGYGYTF
TGCGCCAGCAGCCTACTAACCGGGACAGGGGGCTATGGCTACACCTTC
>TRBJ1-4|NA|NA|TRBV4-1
CASSLGSSYEKLFF
TGCGCCAGCAGCCTCGGGAGTAGCTATGAAAAACTGTTTTTT
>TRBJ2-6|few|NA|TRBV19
CASSIDAGTGANVLTF
TGTGCCAGTAGTATAGATGCAGGGACTGGGGCCAACGTCCTGACTTTC
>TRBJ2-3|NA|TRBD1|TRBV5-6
CASSSGQGTDTQYF
TGTGCCAGCAGCTCGGGACAGGGAACAGATACGCAGTATTTT
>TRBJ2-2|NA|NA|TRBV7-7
CASSSLPTGELFF
TGTGCTAGCAGCTCCCTCCCCACCGGGGAGCTGTTTTTT
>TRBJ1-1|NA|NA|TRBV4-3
CASSQDRKNTEAFF
TGCGCCAGCAGCCAAGACAGGAAGAACACTGAAGCTTTCTTT
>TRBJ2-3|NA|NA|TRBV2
CASSPEGPDTQYF
TGTGCCAGCAGTCCTGAGGGCCCAGATACGCAGTATTTT
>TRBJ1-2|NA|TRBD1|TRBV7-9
CASSGTVRFYGYTF
TGTGCCAGCAGTGGGACAGTCCGTTTTTATGGCTACACCTTC
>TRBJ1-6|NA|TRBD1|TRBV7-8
CASSQMTGVFNSPLHF
TGTGCCAGCAGCCAAATGACAGGGGTCTTCAATTCACCCCTCCACTTT
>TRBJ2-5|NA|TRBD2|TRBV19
CASSIWGGQETQYF
TGTGCCAGTAGTATCTGGGGGGGGCAAGAGACCCAGTACTTC
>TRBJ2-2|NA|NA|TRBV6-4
CASSDSDTNTGELFF
TGTGCCAGCAGTGACTCGGACACGAACACCGGGGAGCTGTTTTTT
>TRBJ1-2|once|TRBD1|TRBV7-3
CASSSGGSGGYTF
TGTGCCAGCAGTTCAGGGGGCAGCGGAGGCTACACCTTC
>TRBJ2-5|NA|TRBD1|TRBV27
CASSLRRQGQETQYF
TGTGCCAGCAGTTTGAGGCGACAGGGGCAAGAGACCCAGTACTTC
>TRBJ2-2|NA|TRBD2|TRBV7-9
CASSQTSGSTGELFF
TGTGCCAGCAGTCAGACTAGCGGGAGCACCGGGGAGCTGTTTTTT
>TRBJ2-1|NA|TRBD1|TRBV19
CAIGQGNYNEQFF
TGTGCCATAGGACAGGGGAACTACAATGAGCAGTTCTTC
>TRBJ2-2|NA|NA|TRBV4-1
CASNLPGGTNTGELFF
TGCGCCAGCAACCTTCCGGGCGGGACGAACACCGGGGAGCTGTTTTTT
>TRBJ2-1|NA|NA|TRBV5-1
CASSVGTRGTSYNEQFF
TGCGCCAGCAGCGTCGGAACCCGGGGGACCTCCTACAATGAGCAGTTCTTC
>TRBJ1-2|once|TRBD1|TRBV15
CATRPTGGSFYGYTF
TGTGCCACCAGACCTACAGGGGGCTCTTTCTATGGCTACACCTTC
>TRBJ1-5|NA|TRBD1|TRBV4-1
CASSQLTGDGQPQHF
TGCGCCAGCAGCCAGCTAACAGGGGACGGCCAGCCCCAGCATTTT
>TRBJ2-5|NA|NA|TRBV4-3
CASSQDLGPDETQYF
TGCGCCAGCAGCCAAGATCTGGGGCCGGACGAGACCCAGTACTTC
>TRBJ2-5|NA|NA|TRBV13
CASSPQASQQTQYF
TGTGCCAGCAGCCCCCAGGCGAGCCAGCAGACCCAGTACTTC